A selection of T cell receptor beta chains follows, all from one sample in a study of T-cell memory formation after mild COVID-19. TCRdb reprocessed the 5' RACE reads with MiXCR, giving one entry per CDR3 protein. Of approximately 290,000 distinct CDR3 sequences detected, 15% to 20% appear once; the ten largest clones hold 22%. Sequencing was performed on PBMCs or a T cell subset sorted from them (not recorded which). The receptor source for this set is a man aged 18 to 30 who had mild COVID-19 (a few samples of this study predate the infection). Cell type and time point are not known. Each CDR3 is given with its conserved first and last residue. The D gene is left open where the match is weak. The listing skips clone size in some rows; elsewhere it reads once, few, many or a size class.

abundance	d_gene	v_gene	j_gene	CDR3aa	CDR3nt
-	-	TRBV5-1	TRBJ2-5	CASSLAVTEETQYF	TGCGCCAGCAGCTTGGCCGTGACAGAAGAGACCCAGTACTTC
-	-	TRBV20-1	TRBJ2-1	CSASLPGARVYEQFF	TGCAGTGCTAGTCTACCAGGGGCACGAGTGTATGAGCAGTTCTTC
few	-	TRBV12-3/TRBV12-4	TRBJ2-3	CASSWGAADTQYF	TGTGCCAGCAGTTGGGGGGCTGCAGATACGCAGTATTTT
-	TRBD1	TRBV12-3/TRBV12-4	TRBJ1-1	CASREQGVAFF	TGTGCCAGCAGGGAACAGGGGGTAGCTTTCTTT
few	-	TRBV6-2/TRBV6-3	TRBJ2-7	CASSYSTAKPYEQYF	TGTGCCAGCAGTTACTCGACGGCCAAGCCCTACGAGCAGTACTTC
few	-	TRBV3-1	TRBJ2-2	CASSRRGGLDTGELFF	TGTGCCAGCAGCCGTCGAGGAGGATTGGACACCGGGGAGCTGTTTTTT
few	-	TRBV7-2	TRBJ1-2	CASSLDRGFNYGYTF	TGTGCCAGCAGCTTAGATAGGGGTTTTAACTATGGCTACACCTTC
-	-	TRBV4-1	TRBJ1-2	CASSPLLPGAIYGYTF	TGCGCCAGCAGCCCCCTGCTACCGGGAGCTATTTATGGCTACACCTTC
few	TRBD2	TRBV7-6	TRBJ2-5	CASSLWRGTKETQYF	TGTGCCAGCAGCTTATGGCGGGGGACGAAAGAGACCCAGTACTTC
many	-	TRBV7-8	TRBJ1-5	CASSHINYSPNQPQHF	TGTGCCAGCAGCCATATTAACTATAGCCCCAATCAGCCCCAGCATTTT
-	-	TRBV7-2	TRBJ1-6	CASSFKSRSPLHF	TGTGCCAGCTCCTTTAAGTCTCGTTCACCCCTCCACTTT
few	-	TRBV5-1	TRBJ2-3	CASSLLSRGGTDTQYF	TGCGCCAGCAGCTTGCTCTCCCGGGGAGGCACAGATACGCAGTATTTT
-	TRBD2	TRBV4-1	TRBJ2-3	CASSQASGAIDTQYF	TGCGCCAGCAGCCAGGCTAGCGGGGCCATAGATACGCAGTATTTT
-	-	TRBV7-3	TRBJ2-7	CASSPSTSYEQYF	TGTGCCAGCAGCCCCTCGACCTCCTACGAGCAGTACTTC
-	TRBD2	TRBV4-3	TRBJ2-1	CASSQERAVAGQHSYNEQFF	TGCGCCAGCAGCCAAGAGAGGGCGGTAGCGGGGCAACACTCCTACAATGAGCAGTTCTTC
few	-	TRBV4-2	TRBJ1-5	CASSQVGVYGSNQPQHF	TGTGCCAGCAGCCAAGTCGGGGTTTATGGGTCCAATCAGCCCCAGCATTTT
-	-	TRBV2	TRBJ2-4	CASSESFQEIAKNIQYF	TGTGCCAGCAGTGAATCTTTCCAAGAGATAGCCAAAAACATTCAGTACTTC
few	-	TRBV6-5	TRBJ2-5	CASSYGHRQETQYF	TGTGCCAGCAGTTATGGGCACCGACAAGAGACCCAGTACTTC
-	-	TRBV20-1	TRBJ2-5	CSARKEGTQYF	TGCAGTGCTAGAAAAGAGGGGACCCAGTACTTC
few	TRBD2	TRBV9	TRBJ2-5	CASSVDPGLAGRETQYF	TGTGCCAGCAGCGTAGACCCGGGACTAGCGGGGAGAGAGACCCAGTACTTC
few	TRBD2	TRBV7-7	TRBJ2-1	CASSLTRTSGYNEQFF	TGTGCCAGCAGCTTAACCCGGACTAGCGGATACAATGAGCAGTTCTTC
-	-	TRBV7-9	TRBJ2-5	CASISRGETQYF	TGTGCCAGCATCAGCAGAGGGGAGACCCAGTACTTC
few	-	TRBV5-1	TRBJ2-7	CASAVRTEAYEQYF	TGCGCCAGCGCGGTTCGCACAGAAGCCTACGAGCAGTACTTC
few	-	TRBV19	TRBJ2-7	CASKNGEQYF	TGTGCCAGTAAAAACGGGGAGCAGTACTTC
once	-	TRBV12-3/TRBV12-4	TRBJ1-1	CASSPTLANTEAFF	TGTGCCAGCAGTCCTACGCTGGCGAACACTGAAGCTTTCTTT
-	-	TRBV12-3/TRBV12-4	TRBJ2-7	CASTPYRGHEQYF	TGTGCCAGCACTCCCTATCGGGGGCACGAGCAGTACTTC
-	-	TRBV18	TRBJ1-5	CASSPAFRVGNQPQHF	TGTGCCAGCTCCCCGGCGTTCAGGGTAGGCAATCAGCCCCAGCATTTT
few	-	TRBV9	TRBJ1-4	CASSVEGEEYEKLFF	TGTGCCAGCAGCGTAGAAGGGGAGGAGTATGAAAAACTGTTTTTT
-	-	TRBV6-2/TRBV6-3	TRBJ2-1	CASSYYAKGQFF	TGTGCCAGCAGTTACTATGCCAAGGGGCAGTTCTTC
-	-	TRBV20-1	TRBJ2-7	CSARNRHSYEQYF	TGCAGTGCTAGAAATAGGCACTCCTACGAGCAGTACTTC
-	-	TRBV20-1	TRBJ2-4	CSAYNYLAKNIQYF	TGCAGTGCTTATAATTATCTAGCCAAAAACATTCAGTACTTC
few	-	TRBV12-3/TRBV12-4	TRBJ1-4	CASSYAPEYGKLFF	TGTGCCAGCAGTTATGCCCCAGAGTATGGAAAACTGTTTTTT
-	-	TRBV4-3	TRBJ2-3	CASSQSKGGGLGTDTQYF	TGCGCCAGCAGCCAATCTAAAGGGGGGGGCCTCGGCACAGATACGCAGTATTTT
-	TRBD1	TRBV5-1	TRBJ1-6	CASSLGDSLRPLHF	TGCGCCAGCAGCTTGGGGGACAGTTTAAGGCCCCTCCACTTT
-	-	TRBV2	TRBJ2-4	CASSGLAKNIQYF	TGTGCCAGCAGTGGTCTAGCCAAAAACATTCAGTACTTC
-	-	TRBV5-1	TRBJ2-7	CASTEGQPGEQYF	TGCGCCAGCACGGAGGGACAGCCCGGCGAGCAGTACTTC